Following are 18 T cell receptor beta chains from one sample sequenced in a study of blood T cell repertoires in COVID-19. Here immunoSEQ multiplex PCR was the method, and the copy in TCRdb shows in-frame clones only, minus some. Counted here are fewer than 100,000 clones, around 85% occurring once; the ten biggest clones make up roughly 8.9%. Sequencing was done on a sample of peripheral blood. The receptor source for this set is a man aged 50-59 years with COVID-19, enrolled during active disease.

The chain joins TRBV2 to TRBJ2-1; D perhaps matches TRBD2 (5 bases). V dropped 6 bases and J dropped 5 bases, with 8 bases sitting between them. Germline assignment: CDR1 SNHLY and CDR2 FYNNEI. This CDR3 has 12 amino acids. This CDR3 is CASSYSDNEQFF. In DNA, the CDR3 is TGTGCCAGCAGCTATAGCGACAATGAGCAGTTCTTC.

This clone was counted once. The J gene is TRBJ1-1, the V gene TRBV29-1; D is possibly TRBD1 (5 bases). The V gene's germline CDR1 is SQVTM and CDR2 ANQGSEA. The germline V and J ends were trimmed by 3 bases and 7 bases, with 9 bases remaining between them. The CDR3 length is 11 residues. The chain's CDR3 is CSVEAGFEAFF. CDR3 nucleotide sequence: TGCAGCGTTGAGGCAGGGTTTGAAGCTTTCTTT. The full variable domain, completed using reference TRBV29-1 and TRBJ1-1, is SAVISQKPSRDICQRGTSLTIQCQVDSQVTMMFWYRQQPGQSLTLIATANQGSEATYESGFVIDKFPISRPNLTFSTLTVSNMSPEDSSIYLCSVEAGFEAFFGQGTRLTVV.

The chain recombines TRBV2 with TRBJ1-5; D remains ambiguous. V lost 1 base and J lost 1, with 8 bases in between. The CDR3 sequence is 15 residues long. Germline V gene data show CDR1 as SNHLY and CDR2 as FYNNEI. The CDR3 is CASSEGSVSNQPQHF. The CDR3 bases are TGTGCCAGCAGTGAAGGCTCGGTGAGCAATCAGCCCCAGCATTTT. The entire variable domain, with the rest obtained from reference TRBV2 and TRBJ1-5, is as follows: EPEVTQTPSHQVTQMGQEVILRCVPISNHLYFYWYRQILGQKVEFLVSFYNNEISEKSEIFDDQFSVERPDGSNFTLKIRSTKLEDSAMYFCASSEGSVSNQPQHFGDGTRLSIL.

The chain links TRBV27 to TRBJ2-7, with TRBD1 matching 9 bases. Germline loops: CDR1 MNHEY, CDR2 SMNVEV (reference sequence). The ends lost 3 bases at V and 4 bases at J; junction bases unmatched: 7. This CDR3 contains 15 residues. CDR3: CASSFLRDRVYEQYF. As DNA, the CDR3 is TGTGCCAGCAGTTTTCTCCGGGACAGGGTGTACGAGCAGTACTTC.

The rearrangement joins TRBV19 to TRBJ2-3; 8 bases are a match to TRBD2. Germline CDR1 LNHDA, CDR2 SQIVND (reference sequence). The CDR3 extends over 14 amino acids. The trim removed 8 bases at V and 4 bases at J, leaving 8 bases unmatched. Written as DNA, the CDR3 is TGTGCCAGTCGGGGGGGAGGTGGTGCAGATACGCAGTATTTT. Its protein product is CASRGGGGADTQYF. The full variable domain, rest sourced from reference TRBV19 and TRBJ2-3, is DGGITQSPKYLFRKEGQNVTLSCEQNLNHDAMYWYRQDPGQGLRLIYYSQIVNDFQKGDIAEGYSVSREKKESFPLTVTSAQKNPTAFYLCASRGGGGADTQYFGPGTRLTVL.

The table lists this clone with a count of one. The genes are TRBV4-1 and TRBJ1-5, with TRBD1 matching 10 bases. V lost 0 bases, J lost 4 bases, and 12 bases stayed unmatched. Germline V gives CDR1 MGHRA, CDR2 YSYEKL. This CDR3 is 19 amino acids long. The CDR3: CASSQEESRDRGLNQPQHF. CDR3 sequence (DNA): TGCGCCAGCAGCCAAGAGGAGTCCCGGGACAGGGGCCTAAATCAGCCCCAGCATTTT.

The chain carries TRBV5-4 and TRBJ2-3; maybe TRBD2 (7 bases). Trimming removed 4 bases at V and 6 bases at J, with 12 bases between. CDR1 and CDR2 from the germline V gene are SGHNT and YYREEE (reference sequence). This CDR3 spans 13 amino acids. This CDR3 is CASSGTTGDTQYF. The DNA of the CDR3 is TGTGCCAGCAGCGGGACTACAGGGGATACGCAGTATTTT.

This clone was detected once. This CDR3 is CASSRFTSAANNEQFF. The CDR3 DNA reads TGCGCCAGCAGCCGCTTTACTAGCGCAGCGAACAATGAGCAGTTCTTC. The V call is TRBV4-1, the J call TRBJ2-1; 7 nucleotides agree with TRBD2. Germline-derived CDR1 and CDR2 are MGHRA and YSYEKL. J gave up 5 bases and V 4 bases, and 11 bases lay outside the gene matches. The CDR3 sequence is 16 residues long.

V is TRBV21-1 and J is TRBJ2-7; the table names TRBD1, a call not compared with the DNA. TRBV21-1 is marked as a pseudogene. There are 15 residues in the CDR3. CDR3 protein: CASAQTGPNIHEQYF. DNA of the CDR3: TGTGCCAGCGCACAGACAGGCCCTAATATACACGAGCAGTACTTC.

The chain links TRBV30 to TRBJ1-2; TRBD1 matches at 7 bases. The CDR3 is 14 amino acids. Germline V CDR1 and CDR2: GTSNPN, SVGIG (reference sequence). With V trimmed by 2 bases and J by 4 bases, 7 bases remained unmatched. CDR3 nucleotides: TGTGCCTGGAGTATACAGGGGCCAGGCTATGGCTACACCTTC. Translating it yields CAWSIQGPGYGYTF.

V gene TRBV7-9 combines with J gene TRBJ2-7; D is perhaps TRBD1 (6 bases). Germline assignment: CDR1 SEHNR and CDR2 FQNEAQ (reference sequence). The CDR3 spans 13 residues. The V and J ends lost 3 bases and 0 bases respectively, with 6 bases between them. The DNA of the CDR3 is TGTGCCAGCAGCTTGGACAGCTCCTACGAGCAGTACTTC. This encodes CASSLDSSYEQYF.

The chain joins TRBV15 to TRBJ2-7; D perhaps matches TRBD2 (5 bases). This CDR3 contains 12 residues. CDR1 is LNHNV, CDR2 YYDKDF, per germline (reference sequence). V lost 1 base and J 8 bases, leaving 9 bases between the germline ends. The chain's CDR3 is CATSRGERQQYF. CDR3 nucleotide sequence: TGTGCCACCAGCAGAGGGGAGAGACAGCAGTACTTC.

This clone was picked up one time. The chain couples TRBV4-1 to TRBJ1-6; TRBD1 might be the D (5 bases). The CDR3 consists of 17 residues. The germline V gene encodes CDR1 MGHRA and CDR2 YSYEKL. V lost 0 bases, J lost 7 bases, and 16 bases lay in between. For the CDR3, the DNA is TGCGCCAGCAGCCAAGATACGGGGGGAGTCGGGAATTCACCCCTCCACTTT. It encodes CASSQDTGGVGNSPLHF.

The V call is TRBV4-1, the J call TRBJ2-3; TRBD2 aligns across 7 bases. The junction had 10 bases not matched to a gene; V was cut back by 1 base and J by 6 bases. Germline lookup yields CDR1 MGHRA and CDR2 YSYEKL. The CDR3 runs to 16 residues. This CDR3 is CASSQVGGAGRDTQYF. CDR3 DNA: TGCGCCAGCAGCCAAGTTGGGGGAGCGGGAAGGGATACGCAGTATTTT.

The genes are TRBV9 and TRBJ1-5; 9 nucleotides match TRBD1. CDR1 is SGDLS and CDR2 is YYNGEE in the germline V gene. The CDR3 consists of 15 residues. The J segment lost 5 bases and the V segment lost 4 bases, leaving 7 bases of the junction unmatched. The CDR3 spells CASSPSTGGHQPQHF. The CDR3 DNA reads as TGTGCCAGCAGCCCCTCGACAGGGGGGCATCAGCCCCAGCATTTT.

This chain links TRBV9 with TRBJ1-3; 7 nucleotides align to TRBD1. CDR1 is SGDLS, CDR2 YYNGEE, per germline. The V and J ends lost 0 bases and 3 bases, in that order; junction bases with no gene match: 3. The CDR3 has 15 amino acids. The CDR3 DNA is TGTGCCAGCAGCGTAGAGGGGGCAGGTGGAAACACCATATATTTT. Translated: CASSVEGAGGNTIYF.

J is TRBJ2-7 and V is TRBV20-1, with TRBD2 matching over 9 bases. CDR1 is DFQATT, CDR2 SNEGSKA, per germline (reference sequence). Unmatched junction bases numbered 5, after V lost 3 bases and J lost 2 bases. There are 14 residues in the CDR3. The CDR3 sequence is CSASAQRGAYEQYF. The DNA of the CDR3 is TGCAGTGCTAGTGCGCAGCGGGGGGCCTACGAGCAGTACTTC.

V gene TRBV3-1 (or the pseudogene TRBV3-2) combines with J gene TRBJ2-5; tentative D call: TRBD1 (6 bases). Germline CDR1 reads LGHDT; CDR2 reads YNNKEL (reference sequence). Trimming removed 0 bases from V and 5 bases from J, with 16 bases in between. CDR3 length equals 16 residues. CDR3 sequence (DNA): TGTGCCAGCAGCCAAGAGGGGACCCCAGGGGAGGAGACCCAGTACTTC. This codes for CASSQEGTPGEETQYF.